This TCR beta chain comes out of a study of blood T cell repertoires in COVID-19. On the study more broadly: Samples taken during acute and convalescent COVID-19 were collected in the United States, Italy and Spain. Sources were T cells, B-cell-depleted T cells, or PBMCs; the material itself was cDNA or gDNA.

The germline CDR1 and CDR2 sequences are SNHLY and FYNNEI. The CDR3 extends over 13 amino acids. The V end lost 3 bases, the J end lost 4 bases, and 9 bases lay between the germline ends. As handled by the study authors: The authors estimated nucleated cell counts from reference gene primer amplification. This table comes from immunoSEQ multiplex PCR, and its TCRdb copy is limited to in-frame clones, with some not included. V, J and clone size are those of that table, while D and trimming were read from the DNA. Of 200,000 to 300,000 clones in the sample, around 90% were seen once. The chain carries TRBV2 and TRBJ1-1; no clear D. This TCR was recovered from a human donor in a cohort sampled during active COVID-19. The sample was peripheral blood. CDR3 nucleotides: TGTGCCAGCAGTGACACGGGAAGCACTGAAGCTTTCTTT. Translated, it gives CASSDTGSTEAFF.